The 18 T cell receptor beta chains below come from one sample, sequenced in a study of patients and donors after allogeneic stem cell transplantation. In TCRdb, the RT-PCR reads were re-called with MiXCR into one record per CDR3 protein. The sample holds about 960,000 distinct CDR3 sequences; 15% to 20% are singletons and the top ten take around 6%. The sequenced material came from blood, either unsorted or a sorted T cell fraction (not recorded which). The receptors shown here come from a human donor who was either an allogeneic HSCT recipient or a stem cell or donor lymphocyte infusion donor (not recorded which). It is not recorded whose cells these are; they may come from a transplant donor.

The V and J genes are TRBV12-3 or TRBV12-4 and TRBJ2-1; no definite D call. Trimming left V 9 bases short and J 0 bases short, with 30 bases between. The CDR3 totals 20 residues. CDR3 in DNA: TGTGCCAGTGGAAAAAGGTCGGGTAGGGTGGGATTGAGCTCCTACAATGAGCAGTTCTTC. Residues: CASGKRSGRVGLSSYNEQFF.

The chain carries TRBV6-5 and TRBJ2-7; 7 bases are shared with TRBD1. CDR3 size: 16 residues. V was clipped by 0 bases and J by 2 bases; unmatched bases: 7. Germline CDR1 MNHEY, CDR2 SVGAGI. The CDR3 is CASSYSTTGLTYEQYF. The CDR3 DNA follows: TGTGCCAGCAGTTACTCGACGACAGGGCTTACCTACGAGCAGTACTTC.

In this sample, this clonotype turned up a few times. The V gene is TRBV2, the J gene TRBJ1-3; no reliable D call. The germline gives CDR1 SNHLY, CDR2 FYNNEI. V lost 2 bases and J 0 bases, leaving 8 bases between the germline ends. This CDR3 is 15 amino acids long. The CDR3 sequence is CASSEFESSGNTIYF. In nucleotides, the CDR3 is TGTGCCAGCAGTGAATTTGAAAGCTCTGGAAACACCATATATTTT.

This clonotype appeared many times. The rearrangement joins TRBV10-3 to TRBJ1-5; D gene uncertain. Germline CDR1 reads ENHRY; CDR2 reads SYGVKD. This CDR3 comprises 15 residues. Trimming removed 3 bases from V and 6 bases from J, with 15 bases in between. CDR3 in DNA: TGTGCCATCAGTGACACGGTTCTCCAATCTCAGCCCCAGCATTTT. Protein sequence: CAISDTVLQSQPQHF.

The V and J genes are TRBV24-1 and TRBJ2-1, with TRBD1 identical over 7 bases. CDR1 is KGHDR, CDR2 SFDVKD, per germline. The CDR3 contains 13 residues. V lost 4 bases, J lost 10 bases, and 6 bases stayed unmatched. CDR3 sequence: CATSDPNRGEQFF. In nucleotides, the CDR3 is TGTGCCACCAGTGACCCTAACAGGGGCGAGCAGTTCTTC.

The V and J genes are TRBV4-3 and TRBJ2-1, with 9 bases aligning to TRBD2. V gave up 0 bases and J gave up 5 bases; unmatched junction bases: 8. From germline, CDR1 is LGHNA and CDR2 YSLEER. This CDR3 has 17 residues. The CDR3 reads CASSQEKKAGGNNEQFF. In nucleotides, the CDR3 is TGCGCCAGCAGCCAAGAAAAAAAAGCGGGGGGCAACAATGAGCAGTTCTTC.

This sequence joins TRBV4-1 and TRBJ1-4; tentative D call: TRBD1 (6 bases). V shed 4 bases and J shed 4 bases, with 16 bases lying between them. The CDR3 is 16 residues long. The germline V gene has CDR1 MGHRA and CDR2 YSYEKL. The CDR3 sequence: CASSLRDKVGNEKLFF. CDR3 bases: TGCGCCAGCAGCCTCCGGGACAAAGTGGGTAATGAAAAACTGTTTTTT.

A few counts support this clonotype. This sequence joins TRBV18 and TRBJ1-2; the match to TRBD1 covers 7 bases. This CDR3 contains 16 residues. Germline trimming cut 4 bases from V and 1 base from J; bases unmatched to any gene: 9. CDR1 is KGHSH and CDR2 is LQKENI in the germline V gene. CDR3 region: CASSRDSTTNNYGYTF. CDR3 nucleotide sequence: TGTGCCAGCTCACGGGACAGCACGACAAATAACTATGGCTACACCTTC.

The sample holds a few counts of this clonotype. The chain recombines TRBV12-3 or TRBV12-4 with TRBJ2-3; 7 bases line up with TRBD2. This CDR3 has 13 amino acids. The V gene end was trimmed by 7 bases and the J gene end by 8 bases; junction bases not matched to a gene: 9. The CDR3 sequence: CASIRYRGGTQYF. For the CDR3, the DNA is TGTGCCAGCATAAGGTACCGCGGGGGTACGCAGTATTTT.

This clonotype was seen a handful of times. V gene TRBV25-1 combines with J gene TRBJ1-1; the match to TRBD1 covers 7 bases. V shed 6 bases and J 3 bases; nucleotides not matched to a gene: 7. The CDR3 covers 14 residues. The germline CDR1 and CDR2 sequences are MGHDK and SYGVNS. As DNA, the CDR3 is TGTGCCAGCAGCAGACAGGGCTTCGACACTGAAGCTTTCTTT. Translation gives CASSRQGFDTEAFF.

The rearrangement joins TRBV6-1 to TRBJ2-3; D is possibly TRBD1 (5 bases). Looked up from germline, CDR1 is MNHNS and CDR2 is SASEGT. V gave up 5 bases and J gave up 2 bases, with 11 bases separating them. The CDR3 contains 14 residues. CDR3 DNA sequence: TGTGCCAGCAGTCCCACAGGTCCCACAGATACGCAGTATTTT. The encoded protein is CASSPTGPTDTQYF.

This clonotype has more than one count but fewer than ten. V gene TRBV7-2 combines with J gene TRBJ2-2; TRBD2 matches at 7 bases. Germline values: CDR1 SGHTA, CDR2 FQGNSA. The CDR3 spans 16 residues. V lost 1 base and J lost 7; bases outside the gene matches: 9. CDR3 region: CASSLVGGSLNGELFF. CDR3 in DNA: TGTGCCAGCAGCTTAGTTGGCGGGAGTCTTAACGGGGAGCTGTTTTTT.

The chain is built from TRBV6-1 and TRBJ2-2, with TRBD1 identical over 10 bases. Trimming removed 5 bases from V and 7 bases from J; junction bases left unmatched: 7. CDR1 is MNHNS, CDR2 SASEGT, per germline. The CDR3 sequence is 15 residues long. Here the CDR3 DNA reads TGTGCCAGCAGTCAACGGACAGGGGGAAACGGGGAGCTGTTTTTT. It yields the protein CASSQRTGGNGELFF.

The CDR3 region has the DNA TGTGCCAGCATGGAACAGCCCCGCTACGAGCAGTACTTC. Translated: CASMEQPRYEQYF. The chain couples TRBV2 to TRBJ2-7, with D hard to call. Germline loops: CDR1 SNHLY, CDR2 FYNNEI. With 7 bases removed from V and 3 bases from J, the gap between germline ends came to 13 bases. The CDR3 sequence is 13 residues long.

In its sample, this clonotype was seen a few times. The chain links TRBV6-5 to TRBJ2-7; D assignment may be TRBD1 or TRBD2 (5 bases each). CDR1 is MNHEY, CDR2 SVGAGI, per germline. Trimming pared 2 bases from V and 0 bases from J, leaving 17 bases between. There are 17 residues in the CDR3. CDR3 in amino acids: CASSYVGVGVSSYEQYF. In DNA, the CDR3 is TGTGCCAGCAGTTACGTGGGAGTGGGGGTTAGCTCCTACGAGCAGTACTTC.

As regards this clonotype: The final CDR3 position lacks the conserved phenylalanine or tryptophan, pointing to a likely read error. J is TRBJ2-5 and V is TRBV3-1; D is ambiguous. The CDR3 is made up of 14 amino acids. Germline CDR1 reads LGHDT; CDR2 reads YNNKEL (reference sequence). The ends were cut back, 0 bases at V and 5 bases at J, with 10 bases in the middle. CDR3 sequence (DNA): TGTGCCAGCAGCCAAGATATGGGTAGCGAGACCCAGTACCTC. Translation gives CASSQDMGSETQYL.

J is TRBJ2-1 and V is TRBV20-1, with TRBD2 identical over 9 bases. This CDR3 comprises 14 residues. Germline CDR1 and CDR2: DFQATT and SNEGSKA (reference sequence). Losses at the gene ends were 4 bases for V and 8 bases for J; bases not matched to a gene: 9. CDR3 sequence: CSATLAGVGDEQFF. CDR3 bases: TGCAGTGCTACATTAGCGGGAGTAGGTGATGAGCAGTTCTTC.

This clonotype was seen repeatedly, ten times or more. This CDR3 reads CASTYRGGAKAFF. As DNA, the CDR3 is TGTGCCAGCACCTACAGAGGGGGGGCAAAAGCTTTCTTT. The chain is built from TRBV6-1 and TRBJ1-1; D might be TRBD1 (6 bases). CDR3 length equals 13 residues. Trimming left V 7 bases short and J 9 bases short, with 18 bases between. From germline, CDR1 is MNHNS and CDR2 SASEGT.